This T cell receptor (beta chain) is drawn from a study of cytomegalovirus exposure and HLA in healthy donors. On the study more broadly: There were roughly 120 million unique TCR beta sequences, drawn from roughly 200 million T cells, in an earlier analysis. Study-level results: When analyzed later, the rates of TCR association showed variation by HLA locus, with DRB1 the most and HLA-C the fewest. Per published reports, the classifier diagnosed cytomegalovirus status with high specificity and sensitivity.

There were likely unrecorded immune exposures, though donors were nominally healthy when sampled. V dropped 5 bases and J dropped 0 bases, with 13 bases sitting between them. CDR1 SGHVS and CDR2 FQNEAQ come from the germline V gene. The CDR3 sequence is 15 residues long. The PCR ran on 60 Vbeta and 13 Jbeta primers. Profiled with immunoSEQ multiplex PCR; TCRdb holds only in-frame clones, not every one. This table holds about 240,000 clones, 82% found once. This clone was seen a few times. Antigen: not known. The chain joins TRBV7-8 to TRBJ1-2; D may be TRBD1 (5 bases). The sequencing sample was made of PBMCs. This sequence was found in a woman aged 40-49 years in good health and CMV-seropositive. CDR3 sequence (DNA): TGTGCCAGCAGCACCCAGACAGCCGCTAACTATGGCTACACCTTC. It is translated as CASSTQTAANYGYTF.